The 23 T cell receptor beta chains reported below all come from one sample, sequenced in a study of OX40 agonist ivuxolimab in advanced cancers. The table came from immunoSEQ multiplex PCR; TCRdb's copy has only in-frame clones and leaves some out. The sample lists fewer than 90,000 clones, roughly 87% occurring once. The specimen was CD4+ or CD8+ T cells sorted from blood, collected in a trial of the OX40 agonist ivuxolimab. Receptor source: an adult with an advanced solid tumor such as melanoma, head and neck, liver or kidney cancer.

The CDR3 reads CASGRTGGYEQYF. CDR3 DNA: TGCGCCAGCGGCCGGACAGGGGGCTACGAGCAGTACTTC. V usage is TRBV10-2 and J usage is TRBJ2-7, with 10 bases lining up with TRBD1. CDR3 length: 13 residues. Germline loops: CDR1 WSHSY, CDR2 SAAADI. Trimming took 8 bases from V and 3 from J; bases not matched to a gene: 4.

The CDR3: CASNLGQGYGYTF. The CDR3 region has the DNA TGTGCCAGTAATCTGGGACAGGGCTATGGCTACACCTTC. This chain connects TRBV19 to TRBJ1-2; 9 bases are shared with TRBD1. Losses at the gene ends were 7 bases for V and 4 bases for J; bases not matched to a gene: 4. The CDR3 loop spans 13 amino acids. Germline CDR1 reads LNHDA; CDR2 reads SQIVND (reference sequence).

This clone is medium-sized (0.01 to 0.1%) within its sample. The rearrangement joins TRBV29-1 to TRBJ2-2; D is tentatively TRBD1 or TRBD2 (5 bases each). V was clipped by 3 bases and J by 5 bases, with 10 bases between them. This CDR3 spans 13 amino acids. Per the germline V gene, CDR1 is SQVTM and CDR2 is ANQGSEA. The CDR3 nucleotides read TGCAGCGTTGATGGATGGGGGACCGGGGAGCTGTTTTTT. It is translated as CSVDGWGTGELFF.

The CDR3 loop is CASTLYQETQYF. CDR3 coding DNA: TGTGCCAGCACCTTGTACCAAGAGACCCAGTACTTC. V usage is TRBV2 and J usage is TRBJ2-5; no firm D call. The CDR3 runs to 12 residues. The germline CDR1 and CDR2 sequences are SNHLY and FYNNEI. The germline V and J ends were trimmed by 7 bases and 0 bases, with 6 bases remaining between them. The whole variable domain, remainder taken from reference TRBV2 and TRBJ2-5, is EPEVTQTPSHQVTQMGQEVILRCVPISNHLYFYWYRQILGQKVEFLVSFYNNEISEKSEIFDDQFSVERPDGSNFTLKIRSTKLEDSAMYFCASTLYQETQYFGPGTRLLVL.

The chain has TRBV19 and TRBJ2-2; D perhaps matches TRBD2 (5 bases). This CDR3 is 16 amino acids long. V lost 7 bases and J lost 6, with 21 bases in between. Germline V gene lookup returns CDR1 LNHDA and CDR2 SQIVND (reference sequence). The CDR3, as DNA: TGTGCCAGTACGGCCCCAAGGACTTCTTCGGCCGGGGAGCTGTTTTTT. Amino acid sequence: CASTAPRTSSAGELFF.

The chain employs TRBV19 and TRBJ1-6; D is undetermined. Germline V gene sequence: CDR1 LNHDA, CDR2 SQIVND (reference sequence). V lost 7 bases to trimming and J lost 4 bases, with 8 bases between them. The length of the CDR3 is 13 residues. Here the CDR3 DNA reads TGTGCCAGTAAGGGCGGTTATAATTCACCCCTCCACTTT. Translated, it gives CASKGGYNSPLHF.

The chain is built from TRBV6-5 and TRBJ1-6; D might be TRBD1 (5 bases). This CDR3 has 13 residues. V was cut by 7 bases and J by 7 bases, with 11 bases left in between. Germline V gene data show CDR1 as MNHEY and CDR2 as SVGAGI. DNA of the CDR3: TGTGCCAGCACCAGGACAAACAATTCACCCCTCCACTTT. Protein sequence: CASTRTNNSPLHF.

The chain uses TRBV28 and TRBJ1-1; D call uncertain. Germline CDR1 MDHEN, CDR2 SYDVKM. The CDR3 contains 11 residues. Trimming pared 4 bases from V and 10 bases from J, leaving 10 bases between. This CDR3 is CASSSQYAAFF. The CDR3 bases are TGTGCCAGCAGTTCCCAGTATGCAGCTTTCTTT.

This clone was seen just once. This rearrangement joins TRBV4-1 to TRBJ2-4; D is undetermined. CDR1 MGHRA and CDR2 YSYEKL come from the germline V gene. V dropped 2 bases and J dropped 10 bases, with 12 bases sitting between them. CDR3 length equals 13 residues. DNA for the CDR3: TGCGCCAGCAGCCAACCTGAGCTCGGGATTCAGTACTTC. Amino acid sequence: CASSQPELGIQYF.

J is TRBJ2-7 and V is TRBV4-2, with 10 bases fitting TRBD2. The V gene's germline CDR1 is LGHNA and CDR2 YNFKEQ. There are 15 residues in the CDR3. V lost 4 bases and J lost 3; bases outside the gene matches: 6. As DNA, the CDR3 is TGTGCCAGCAGCCCCACGACTAGCGGGCTCTACGAGCAGTACTTC. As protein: CASSPTTSGLYEQYF.

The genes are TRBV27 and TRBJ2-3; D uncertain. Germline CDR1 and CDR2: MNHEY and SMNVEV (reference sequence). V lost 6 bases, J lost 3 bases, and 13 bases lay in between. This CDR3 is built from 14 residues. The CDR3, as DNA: TGTGCCAGCAGCCCCACGGCGGTTACAGATACGCAGTATTTT. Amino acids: CASSPTAVTDTQYF.

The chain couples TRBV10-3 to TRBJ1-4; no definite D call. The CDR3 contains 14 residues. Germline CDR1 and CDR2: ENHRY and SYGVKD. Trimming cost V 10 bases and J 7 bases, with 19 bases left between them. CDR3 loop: CATKPSGNGEKLFF. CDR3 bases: TGTGCCACCAAGCCTTCGGGGAATGGTGAAAAACTGTTTTTT.

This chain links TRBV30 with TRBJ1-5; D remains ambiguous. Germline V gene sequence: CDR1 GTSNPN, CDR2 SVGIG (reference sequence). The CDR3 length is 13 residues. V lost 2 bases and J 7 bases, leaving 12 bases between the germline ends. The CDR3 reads CAWSLKAQQPQHF. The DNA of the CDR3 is TGTGCCTGGAGTTTAAAGGCACAGCAGCCCCAGCATTTT.

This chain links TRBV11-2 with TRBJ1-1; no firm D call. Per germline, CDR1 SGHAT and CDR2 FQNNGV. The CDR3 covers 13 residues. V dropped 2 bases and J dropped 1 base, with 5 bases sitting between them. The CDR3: CASSLSENTEAFF. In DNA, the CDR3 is TGTGCCAGCAGCTTATCAGAGAACACTGAAGCTTTCTTT.

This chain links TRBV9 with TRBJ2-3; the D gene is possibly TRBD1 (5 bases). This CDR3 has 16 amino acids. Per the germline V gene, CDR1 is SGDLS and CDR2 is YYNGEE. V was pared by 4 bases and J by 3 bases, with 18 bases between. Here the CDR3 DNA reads TGTGCCAGCAGCCCACCCCCGGTTGCAGGGACAGATACGCAGTATTTT. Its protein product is CASSPPPVAGTDTQYF.

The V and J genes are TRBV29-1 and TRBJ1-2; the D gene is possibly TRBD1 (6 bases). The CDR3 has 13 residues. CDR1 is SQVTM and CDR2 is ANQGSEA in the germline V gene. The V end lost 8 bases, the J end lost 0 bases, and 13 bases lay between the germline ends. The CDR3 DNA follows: TGCAGCACGGACAGAGCCCCTAACTATGGCTACACCTTC. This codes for CSTDRAPNYGYTF.

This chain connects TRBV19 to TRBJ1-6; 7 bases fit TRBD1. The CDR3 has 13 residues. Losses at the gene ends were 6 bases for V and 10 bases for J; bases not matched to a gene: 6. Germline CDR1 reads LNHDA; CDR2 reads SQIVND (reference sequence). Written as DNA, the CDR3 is TGTGCCAGTAGGACAGGGCGCGAATCACCCCTCCACTTT. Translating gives CASRTGRESPLHF.

CDR3 amino acids: CASSQVSRNTEAFF. In DNA form, the CDR3 reads TGCGCCAGCAGCCAAGTGAGTAGAAACACTGAAGCTTTCTTT. V gene TRBV4-1 combines with J gene TRBJ1-1, with D uncertain. The V gene lost 1 base and the J gene lost 2 bases, with 8 bases spanning the gap. The length of the CDR3 is 14 residues. The germline V gene encodes CDR1 MGHRA and CDR2 YSYEKL.

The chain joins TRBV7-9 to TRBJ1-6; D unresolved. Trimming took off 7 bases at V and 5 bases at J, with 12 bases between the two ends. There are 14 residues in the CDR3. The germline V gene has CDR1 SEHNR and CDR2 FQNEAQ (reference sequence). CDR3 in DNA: TGTGCCAGCACCTCGGAACGAAATAATTCACCCCTCCACTTT. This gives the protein CASTSERNNSPLHF.

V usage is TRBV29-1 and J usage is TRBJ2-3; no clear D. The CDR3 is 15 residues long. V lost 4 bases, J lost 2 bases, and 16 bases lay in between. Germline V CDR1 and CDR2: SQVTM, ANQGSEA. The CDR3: CSVVGGFRTTDTQYF. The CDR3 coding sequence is TGCAGCGTTGTAGGTGGCTTTCGAACCACAGATACGCAGTATTTT.

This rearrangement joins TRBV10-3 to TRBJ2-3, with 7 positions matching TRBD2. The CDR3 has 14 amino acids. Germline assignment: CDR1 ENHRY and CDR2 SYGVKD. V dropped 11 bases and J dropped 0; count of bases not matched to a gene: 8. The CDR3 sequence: CAAAAGPSTDTQYF. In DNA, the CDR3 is TGTGCCGCGGCAGCGGGGCCGAGCACAGATACGCAGTATTTT.

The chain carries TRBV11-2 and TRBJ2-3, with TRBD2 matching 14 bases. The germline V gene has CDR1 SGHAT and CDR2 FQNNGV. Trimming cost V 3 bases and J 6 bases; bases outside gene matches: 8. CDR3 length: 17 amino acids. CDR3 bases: TGTGCCAGCAGCTTCTCCCCGACTAGCGGGGGGGCGGATACGCAGTATTTT. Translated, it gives CASSFSPTSGGADTQYF.

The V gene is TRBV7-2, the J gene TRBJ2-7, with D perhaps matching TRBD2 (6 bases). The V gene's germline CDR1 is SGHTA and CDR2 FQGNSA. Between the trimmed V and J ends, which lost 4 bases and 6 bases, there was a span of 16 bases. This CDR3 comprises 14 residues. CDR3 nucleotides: TGTGCCAGCAGCTCCTGGGGGAGGAAGGGCGAGCAGTACTTC. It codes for CASSSWGRKGEQYF. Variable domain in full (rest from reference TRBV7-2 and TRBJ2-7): GAGVSQSPSNKVTEKGKDVELRCDPISGHTALYWYRQSLGQGLEFLIYFQGNSAPDKSGLPSDRFSAERTGGSVSTLTIQRTQQEDSAVYLCASSSWGRKGEQYFGPGTRLTVT.